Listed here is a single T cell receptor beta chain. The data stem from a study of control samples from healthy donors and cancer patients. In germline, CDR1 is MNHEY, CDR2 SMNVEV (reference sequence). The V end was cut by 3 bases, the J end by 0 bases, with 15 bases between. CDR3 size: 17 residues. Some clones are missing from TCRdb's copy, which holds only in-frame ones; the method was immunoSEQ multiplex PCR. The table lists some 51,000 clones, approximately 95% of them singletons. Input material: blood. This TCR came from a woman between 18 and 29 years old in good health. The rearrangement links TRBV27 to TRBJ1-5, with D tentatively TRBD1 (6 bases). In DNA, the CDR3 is TGTGCCAGCAGTTTTTCGGGGGGGCAGTATAGCAATCAGCCCCAGCATTTT. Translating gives CASSFSGGQYSNQPQHF.